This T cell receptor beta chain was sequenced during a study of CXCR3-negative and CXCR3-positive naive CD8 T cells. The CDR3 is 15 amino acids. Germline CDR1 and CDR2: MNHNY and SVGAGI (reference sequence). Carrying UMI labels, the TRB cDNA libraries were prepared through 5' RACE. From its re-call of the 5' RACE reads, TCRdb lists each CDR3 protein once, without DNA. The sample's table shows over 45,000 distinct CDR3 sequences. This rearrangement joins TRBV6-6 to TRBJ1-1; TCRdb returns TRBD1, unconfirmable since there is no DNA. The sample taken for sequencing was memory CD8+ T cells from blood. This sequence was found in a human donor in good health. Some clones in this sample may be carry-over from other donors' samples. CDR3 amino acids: CASSPGVGMNTEAFF.